This T cell receptor (beta chain) was obtained from a study of T-cell memory formation after mild COVID-19. TCRdb ran MiXCR on the 5' RACE reads and lists one entry per CDR3 protein. This table has tens of thousands of distinct CDR3 sequences, roughly 26% appearing once. The V gene lost 1 base and the J gene lost 10 bases, with 11 bases spanning the gap. Germline assignment: CDR1 MNHEY and CDR2 SMNVEV (reference sequence). The length of the CDR3 is 13 residues. The chain joins TRBV27 to TRBJ2-1; TRBD1 is a possible D gene (5 bases). The sequence was obtained from a man younger than 35 who had mild COVID-19 (a few samples of this study predate the infection). Cell type and time point are not known. Sequencing was carried out using PBMCs or a T cell subset sorted from them (not recorded which). CDR3 nucleotide sequence: TGTGCCAGCAGTTTATTGGACACCTTGGAGCAGTTCTTC. Its protein is CASSLLDTLEQFF.